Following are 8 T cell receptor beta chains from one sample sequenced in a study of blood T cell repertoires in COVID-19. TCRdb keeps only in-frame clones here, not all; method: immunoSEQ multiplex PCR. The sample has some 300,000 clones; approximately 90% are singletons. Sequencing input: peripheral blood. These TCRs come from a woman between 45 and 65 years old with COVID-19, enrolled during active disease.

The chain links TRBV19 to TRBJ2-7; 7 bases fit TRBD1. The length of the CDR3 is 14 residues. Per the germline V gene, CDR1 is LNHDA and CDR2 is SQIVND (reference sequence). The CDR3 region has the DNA TGTGCCAGTAGTATAAGGGGGCCCAGGGAGAGGGGGCCTGTC. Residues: CASSIRGPRERGPV.

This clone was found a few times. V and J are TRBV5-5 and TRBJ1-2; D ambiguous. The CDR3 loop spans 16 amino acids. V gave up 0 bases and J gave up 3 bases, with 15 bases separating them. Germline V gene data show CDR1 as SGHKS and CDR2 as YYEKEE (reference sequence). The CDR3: CASSLALTKGDYGYTF. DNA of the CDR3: TGTGCCAGCAGCTTGGCCCTGACGAAGGGAGACTATGGCTACACCTTC.

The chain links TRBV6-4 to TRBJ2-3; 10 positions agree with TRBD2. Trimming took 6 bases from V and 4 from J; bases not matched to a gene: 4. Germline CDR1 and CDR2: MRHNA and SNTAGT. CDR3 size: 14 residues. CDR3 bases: TGTGCCAGCAGAGCGGGAGGGGTGGCAGATACGCAGTATTTT. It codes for CASRAGGVADTQYF.

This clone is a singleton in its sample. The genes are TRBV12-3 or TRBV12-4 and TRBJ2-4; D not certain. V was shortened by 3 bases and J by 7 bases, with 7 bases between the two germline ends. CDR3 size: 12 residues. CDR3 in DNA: TGTGCCAGCAGTTTTGAGCCCAACATTCAGTACTTC. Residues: CASSFEPNIQYF.

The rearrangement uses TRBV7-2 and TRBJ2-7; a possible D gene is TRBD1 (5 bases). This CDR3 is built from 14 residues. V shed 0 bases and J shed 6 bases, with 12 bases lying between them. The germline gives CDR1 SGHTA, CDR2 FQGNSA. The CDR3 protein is CASSLARRAGEQYF. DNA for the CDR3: TGTGCCAGCAGCTTAGCGCGCAGGGCCGGCGAGCAGTACTTC.

CDR3 region: CASSLGHLRTQHF. The CDR3 nucleotides are TGTGCCAGCAGCTTGGGACATTTAAGGACCCAGCATTTT. This chain links TRBV5-6 with TRBJ1-5; D call uncertain. The ends were cut back, 0 bases at V and 11 bases at J, with 12 bases in the middle. The V gene's germline CDR1 is SGHDT and CDR2 YYEEEE. The CDR3 totals 13 residues.

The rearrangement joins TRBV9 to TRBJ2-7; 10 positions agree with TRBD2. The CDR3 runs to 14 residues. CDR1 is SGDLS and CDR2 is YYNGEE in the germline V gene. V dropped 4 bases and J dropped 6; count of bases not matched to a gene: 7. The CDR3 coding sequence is TGTGCCAGCAGCTCTAGCGGGAGTGGGGTCGAGCAGTACTTC. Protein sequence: CASSSSGSGVEQYF.

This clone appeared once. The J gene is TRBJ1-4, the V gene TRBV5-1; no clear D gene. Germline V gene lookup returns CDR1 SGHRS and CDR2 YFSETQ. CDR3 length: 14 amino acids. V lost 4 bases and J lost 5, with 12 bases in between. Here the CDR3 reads CASSHGRRNEKLFF. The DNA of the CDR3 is TGCGCCAGCAGCCACGGACGGAGGAATGAAAAACTGTTTTTT.